The sequence of this T cell receptor (beta chain) was determined in a study of T cell repertoires in cytomegalovirus infection. Study-wide background: From public TCR beta signatures came an indication of both CMV infection and matching HLA type.

Overall study results and limits: HLA-C-restricted CMV-specific TCR beta clonotypes prevailed in the ex vivo response. Carriage of CMV together with the relevant HLA was identifiable through cumulative public TCR beta family frequency.

In regard to this clonotype: The antigen is undetermined.

From the reads, TCRdb called clonotypes with MiXCR, one entry per CDR3 protein. This table has about 250,000 distinct CDR3 sequences, about 12% appearing once. The V and J ends lost 2 bases and 5 bases respectively, with 8 bases between them. This CDR3 is built from 12 residues. Germline V lookup: CDR1 DFQATT, CDR2 SNEGSKA (reference sequence). The genes are TRBV20-1 and TRBJ2-3; D is ambiguous. Source material: PBMCs. The sequence came from a human donor in good health (CMV status not recorded). Some clones in this sample may be carry-over from other donors' samples. Written as DNA, the CDR3 is TGCAGTGCTAGACCCGTCGGAGATACGCAGTATTTT. Protein product: CSARPVGDTQYF.